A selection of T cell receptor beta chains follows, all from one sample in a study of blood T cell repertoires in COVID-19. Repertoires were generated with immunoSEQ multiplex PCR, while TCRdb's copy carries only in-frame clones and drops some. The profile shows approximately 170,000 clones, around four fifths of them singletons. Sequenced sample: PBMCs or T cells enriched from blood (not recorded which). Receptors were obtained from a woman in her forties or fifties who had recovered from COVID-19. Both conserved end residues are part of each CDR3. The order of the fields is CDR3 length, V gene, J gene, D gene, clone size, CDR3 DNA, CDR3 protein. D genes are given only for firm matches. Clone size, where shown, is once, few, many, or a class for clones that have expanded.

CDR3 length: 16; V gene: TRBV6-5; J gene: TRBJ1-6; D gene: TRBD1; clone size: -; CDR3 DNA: TGTGCCAGCAGTTACTCGAACGGACAGGGGAATTCACCCCTCCACTTT; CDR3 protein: CASSYSNGQGNSPLHF
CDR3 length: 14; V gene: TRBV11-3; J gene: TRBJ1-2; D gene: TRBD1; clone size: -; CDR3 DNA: TGTGCCAGCAGCCAAGGAAACAGGGGGGATGGCTACACCTTC; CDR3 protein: CASSQGNRGDGYTF
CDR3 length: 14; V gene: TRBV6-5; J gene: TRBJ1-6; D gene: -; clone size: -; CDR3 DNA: TGTGCCAGCAGCCCAGACAGGATTAATTCACCCCTCCACTTT; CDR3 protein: CASSPDRINSPLHF
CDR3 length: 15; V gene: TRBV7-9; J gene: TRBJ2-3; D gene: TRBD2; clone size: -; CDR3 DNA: TGTGCCAGCACCAATCTAGCGGGATCCACAGATACGCAGTATTTT; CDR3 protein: CASTNLAGSTDTQYF
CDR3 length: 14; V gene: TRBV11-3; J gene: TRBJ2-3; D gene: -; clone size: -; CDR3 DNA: TGTGCCAGCAGACCAATAGCCTTCACAGATACGCAGTATTTT; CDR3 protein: CASRPIAFTDTQYF
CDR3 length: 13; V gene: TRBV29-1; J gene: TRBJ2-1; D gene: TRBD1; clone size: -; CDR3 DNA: TGCAGCGCCCGGGACAGTTACTACAATGAGCAGTTCTTC; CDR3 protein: CSARDSYYNEQFF
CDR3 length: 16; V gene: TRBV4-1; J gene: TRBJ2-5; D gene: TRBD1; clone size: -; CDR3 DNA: TGCGCCAGCAGCCCTATCCTGAAGACAGGGGGTGTGACCCAGTACTTC; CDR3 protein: CASSPILKTGGVTQYF
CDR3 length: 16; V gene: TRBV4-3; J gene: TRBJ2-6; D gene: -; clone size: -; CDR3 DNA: TGCGCCAGCAGCCAAGATCGGGGCTCTGGGGCCAACGTCCTGACTTTC; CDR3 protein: CASSQDRGSGANVLTF
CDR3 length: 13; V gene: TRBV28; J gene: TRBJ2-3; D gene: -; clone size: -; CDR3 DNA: TGTGCCAGCAGTGGACTGGGCACAGATACGCAGTATTTT; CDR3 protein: CASSGLGTDTQYF
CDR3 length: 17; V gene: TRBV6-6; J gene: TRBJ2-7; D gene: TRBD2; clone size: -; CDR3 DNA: TGTGCCAGCAGTCGACTAGCGGGAGTTTCCCCAAAGTACGAGCAGTACTTC; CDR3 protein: CASSRLAGVSPKYEQYF
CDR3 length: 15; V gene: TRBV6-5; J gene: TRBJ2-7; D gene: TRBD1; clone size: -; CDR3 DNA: TGTGCCAGCAGTTACTCGAGACAGGGGGCCAGCGAGCAGTACTTC; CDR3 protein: CASSYSRQGASEQYF
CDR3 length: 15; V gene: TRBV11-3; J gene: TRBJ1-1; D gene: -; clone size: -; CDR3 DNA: TGTGCCAGCAGCTTAAGGACAGTGACGAACACTGAAGCTTTCTTT; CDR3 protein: CASSLRTVTNTEAFF
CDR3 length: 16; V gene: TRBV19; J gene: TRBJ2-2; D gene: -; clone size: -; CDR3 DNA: TGTGCCAGTAGTTTTCTGACCGGAGCGAACACCGGGGAGCTGTTTTTT; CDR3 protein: CASSFLTGANTGELFF
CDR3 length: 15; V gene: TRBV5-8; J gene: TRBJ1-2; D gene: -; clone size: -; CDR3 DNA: TGTGCCAGCAGCCTAACCCCATTGGCTAACTATGGCTACACCTTC; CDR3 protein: CASSLTPLANYGYTF
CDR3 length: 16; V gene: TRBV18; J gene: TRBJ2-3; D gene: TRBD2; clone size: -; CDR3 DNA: TGTGCCAGCTCACTCGGGACTAGCGGGAGCGCAGATACGCAGTATTTT; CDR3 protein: CASSLGTSGSADTQYF
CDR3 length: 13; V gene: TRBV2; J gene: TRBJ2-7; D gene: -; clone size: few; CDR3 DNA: TGTGCCAGCAGTGACGTCGGGAAGGTCGAGCAGTACTTC; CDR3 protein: CASSDVGKVEQYF
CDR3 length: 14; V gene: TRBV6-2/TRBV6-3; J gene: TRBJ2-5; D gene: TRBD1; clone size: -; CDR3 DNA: TGTGCCAGCAGCCAGGGACAGCGACGGGAGACCCAGTACTTC; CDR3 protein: CASSQGQRRETQYF
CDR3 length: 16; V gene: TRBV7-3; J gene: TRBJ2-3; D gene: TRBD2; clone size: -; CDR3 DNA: TGTGCCAGCGGCCCGGCAGCGGGAGGGTATGCAGATACGCAGTATTTT; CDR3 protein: CASGPAAGGYADTQYF
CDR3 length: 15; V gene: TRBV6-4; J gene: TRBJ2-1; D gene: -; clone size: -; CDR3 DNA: TGTGCCAGCAGTTTAGGGGGTTCACCCTACAATGAGCAGTTCTTC; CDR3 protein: CASSLGGSPYNEQFF
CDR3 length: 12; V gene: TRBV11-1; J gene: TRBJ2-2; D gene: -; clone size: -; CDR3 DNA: TGTGCCAGCAGCTTTGAAGATGGCGGGCTGTTTTTT; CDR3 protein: CASSFEDGGLFF
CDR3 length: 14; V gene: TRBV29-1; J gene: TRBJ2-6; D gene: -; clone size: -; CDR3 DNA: TGCAGCGTGAGGCAGGGATCTGGGGCCAACGTCCTGACTTTC; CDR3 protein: CSVRQGSGANVLTF
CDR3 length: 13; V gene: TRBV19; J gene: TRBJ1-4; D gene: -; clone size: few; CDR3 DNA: TGTGCCAGTAGTTTGGCTGCGGGGGAAAAACTGTTTTTT; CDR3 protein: CASSLAAGEKLFF
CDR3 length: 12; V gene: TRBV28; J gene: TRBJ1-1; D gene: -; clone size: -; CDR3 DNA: TGTGCCAGCAGTTCAACGACGGGTGAAGCTTTCTTT; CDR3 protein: CASSSTTGEAFF
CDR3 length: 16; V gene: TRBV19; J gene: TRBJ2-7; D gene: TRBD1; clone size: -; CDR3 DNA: TGTGCCAGTAGTATCTCCGGCCAGGGGGCAATTTACGAGCAGTACTTC; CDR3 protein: CASSISGQGAIYEQYF